These 26 T cell receptor beta chains were all obtained from the same sample, sequenced in a study of cytotoxic CD8 clonotypes in ibrutinib-treated CLL. Data came from immunoSEQ multiplex PCR; TCRdb stores just in-frame clones and leaves some out. The sample holds approximately 70,000 clones; 75% to 85% are singletons and the top ten take roughly 7.5%. The specimen was PBMCs, collected at disease progression, from a patient treated with ibrutinib. These receptors were collected from a human donor with chronic lymphocytic leukemia.

This chain joins TRBV10-3 and TRBJ1-1, with D hard to call. Germline assignment: CDR1 ENHRY and CDR2 SYGVKD. The CDR3 length is 11 residues. V lost 8 bases and J 5 bases, leaving 9 bases between the germline ends. The CDR3 here is CAIGWGTEAFF. The CDR3 DNA follows: TGTGCCATCGGTTGGGGAACTGAAGCTTTCTTT.

The chain couples TRBV27 to TRBJ2-7, with D tentatively TRBD1 (5 bases). The CDR3 length is 15 residues. The V gene's germline CDR1 is MNHEY and CDR2 SMNVEV (reference sequence). V was shortened by 9 bases and J by 5 bases, with 23 bases between the two germline ends. CDR3 coding DNA: TGTGCCAGTAGCTCTCTAAATGGGGCGACCAACGAGCAGTACTTC. Its protein product is CASSSLNGATNEQYF.

The rearrangement links TRBV5-1 to TRBJ1-4; D call uncertain. Trimming took off 5 bases at V and 2 bases at J, with 4 bases between the two ends. The CDR3 loop spans 12 amino acids. Germline V gene data show CDR1 as SGHRS and CDR2 as YFSETQ. Here the CDR3 reads CASSGTNEKLFF. CDR3 nucleotide sequence: TGCGCCAGCAGTGGGACTAATGAAAAACTGTTTTTT.

The chain uses TRBV5-1 and TRBJ2-3; no definite D call. The CDR3 has 14 residues. The V gene lost 5 bases and the J gene lost 2 bases, with 12 bases spanning the gap. Germline-derived CDR1 and CDR2 are SGHRS and YFSETQ. CDR3 in amino acids: CASSGSGDTDTQYF. CDR3 nucleotides: TGCGCCAGCAGTGGCTCAGGCGACACAGATACGCAGTATTTT. The entire variable domain, with the rest obtained from reference TRBV5-1 and TRBJ2-3, is as follows: KAGVTQTPRYLIKTRGQQVTLSCSPISGHRSVSWYQQTPGQGLQFLFEYFSETQRNKGNFPGRFSGRQFSNSRSEMNVSTLELGDSALYLCASSGSGDTDTQYFGPGTRLTVL.

The gene calls are TRBV5-1 and TRBJ2-5; D may be TRBD1 (5 bases). Germline V gene sequence: CDR1 SGHRS, CDR2 YFSETQ. V was cut by 0 bases and J by 7 bases, with 16 bases left in between. The CDR3 totals 15 residues. This chain's CDR3 is CASSLAGGREGTQYF. The DNA of the CDR3 is TGCGCCAGCAGCTTGGCCGGTGGCAGGGAAGGGACCCAGTACTTC. The entire variable domain, with the rest obtained from reference TRBV5-1 and TRBJ2-5, is as follows: KAGVTQTPRYLIKTRGQQVTLSCSPISGHRSVSWYQQTPGQGLQFLFEYFSETQRNKGNFPGRFSGRQFSNSRSEMNVSTLELGDSALYLCASSLAGGREGTQYFGPGTRLLVL.

This chain connects TRBV5-6 to TRBJ2-1, with a possible D match to TRBD1 (5 bases). Trimming stripped 0 bases from V and 6 bases from J, with 10 bases between. CDR1 and CDR2 from the germline V gene are SGHDT and YYEEEE. There are 14 residues in the CDR3. The CDR3: CASSLGTSSNEQFF. CDR3 DNA: TGTGCCAGCAGCTTGGGGACAAGCAGCAATGAGCAGTTCTTC.

The rearrangement links TRBV11-2 to TRBJ2-7; D might be TRBD2 (7 bases). Between the trimmed V and J ends, which lost 2 bases and 3 bases, there was a span of 11 bases. The CDR3 sequence is 14 residues long. CDR1 and CDR2 (germline): SGHAT, FQNNGV. DNA for the CDR3: TGTGCCAGCAGCTTATCGGGGGGCCGCTACGAGCAGTACTTC. Translated: CASSLSGGRYEQYF.

The chain has TRBV4-1 and TRBJ1-1; 7 bases align to TRBD1. Trimming took 4 bases from V and 1 from J; bases not matched to a gene: 6. CDR1 and CDR2 from the germline V gene are MGHRA and YSYEKL. The CDR3 length is 15 residues. The CDR3 is CASSLSGQTNTEAFF. The DNA of the CDR3 is TGCGCCAGCAGCCTTTCGGGACAGACGAACACTGAAGCTTTCTTT.

The chain has TRBV6-5 and TRBJ1-3; no firm D call. V was trimmed by 2 bases and J by 0 bases, leaving 11 bases between them. The length of the CDR3 is 16 residues. Germline CDR1 reads MNHEY; CDR2 reads SVGAGI. The CDR3 sequence is CASSYGVSGSGNTIYF. DNA of the CDR3: TGTGCCAGCAGTTACGGGGTTTCGGGCTCTGGAAACACCATATATTTT.

J is TRBJ2-7 and V is TRBV9; TRBD2 might be the D (5 bases). CDR1 is SGDLS and CDR2 is YYNGEE in the germline V gene. The CDR3 extends over 14 amino acids. The germline V and J ends were trimmed by 1 base and 0 bases, with 8 bases remaining between them. In DNA form, the CDR3 reads TGTGCCAGCAGCGTAACGGGAAGCTCCTACGAGCAGTACTTC. Amino acids: CASSVTGSSYEQYF.

The V gene is TRBV11-1, the J gene TRBJ2-7; no reliable D call. Trimming removed 1 base at V and 7 bases at J, with 11 bases between. CDR1 and CDR2 from the germline V gene are SGHAT and FQDESV (reference sequence). This CDR3 has 13 residues. CDR3 sequence reads: CASSLGPLLEQYF. For the CDR3, the DNA is TGTGCCAGCAGCTTAGGCCCCTTATTGGAGCAGTACTTC.

The chain recombines TRBV7-9 with TRBJ2-7; 8 nucleotides line up with TRBD1. The CDR3 spans 17 residues. From germline, CDR1 is SEHNR and CDR2 FQNEAQ (reference sequence). Germline trimming cut 1 base from V and 5 bases from J; bases unmatched to any gene: 13. CDR3 sequence: CASSLGFTAGGLDEQYF. The CDR3 region has the DNA TGTGCCAGCAGCTTAGGGTTCACGGCAGGGGGCTTAGACGAGCAGTACTTC.

This clone appeared a single time. The V call is TRBV11-2, the J call TRBJ1-4; 7 nucleotides match TRBD1. Germline values: CDR1 SGHAT, CDR2 FQNNGV. The trim removed 5 bases at V and 0 bases at J, leaving 9 bases unmatched. The CDR3 is 17 amino acids. As DNA, the CDR3 is TGTGCCAGCAGCCCGAAACAGGGGATGACAACTAATGAAAAACTGTTTTTT. Translation: CASSPKQGMTTNEKLFF.

A few counts support this clone. The chain carries TRBV10-3 and TRBJ2-3; D gene unclear. The CDR3 runs 14 residues. Germline V CDR1 and CDR2: ENHRY, SYGVKD. With 1 base removed from V and 1 base from J, the gap between germline ends came to 6 bases. The CDR3, as DNA: TGTGCCATCAGTGAGTATGGGGGCACAGATACGCAGTATTTT. This gives the protein CAISEYGGTDTQYF.

The CDR3 nucleotides are TGTGCCAGCAGCCAAGGTAACCGGGCCGTCACTGAAGCTTTCTTT. It specifies CASSQGNRAVTEAFF. The rearrangement joins TRBV4-2 to TRBJ1-1; no clear D gene. CDR3 length: 15 residues. V lost 1 base, J lost 4 bases, and 13 bases lay in between. The germline V gene encodes CDR1 LGHNA and CDR2 YNFKEQ.

The chain links TRBV29-1 to TRBJ1-4, with 8 bases fitting TRBD1. This CDR3 is 14 amino acids long. Looked up from germline, CDR1 is SQVTM and CDR2 is ANQGSEA. V trimming: 6 bases; J trimming: 7 bases; junction bases outside the gene matches: 10. CDR3 amino acids: CSVRRTGRGEKLFF. The CDR3, as DNA: TGCAGCGTACGAAGGACAGGGAGAGGTGAAAAACTGTTTTTT.

The V and J genes are TRBV28 and TRBJ1-5, with D perhaps TRBD1 (5 bases). V was pared by 0 bases and J by 6 bases, with 18 bases between. The CDR3 is made up of 17 amino acids. The germline V gene encodes CDR1 MDHEN and CDR2 SYDVKM. Here the CDR3 reads CASSLWLTALTPQPQHF. The CDR3 nucleotides read TGTGCCAGCAGTTTATGGCTGACAGCACTGACTCCTCAGCCCCAGCATTTT.

The CDR3 loop is CASSVRGQSSYNEQFF. In DNA form, the CDR3 reads TGTGCCAGCAGCGTAAGGGGCCAAAGCTCCTACAATGAGCAGTTCTTC. V is TRBV9 and J is TRBJ2-1; D may be TRBD1 (5 bases). Trimming left V 1 base short and J 0 bases short, with 11 bases between. Germline V gives CDR1 SGDLS, CDR2 YYNGEE. The length of the CDR3 is 16 residues. The entire variable domain, with the rest obtained from reference TRBV9 and TRBJ2-1, is as follows: DSGVTQTPKHLITATGQRVTLRCSPRSGDLSVYWYQQSLDQGLQFLIQYYNGEERAKGNILERFSAQQFPDLHSELNLSSLELGDSALYFCASSVRGQSSYNEQFFGPGTRLTVL.

The CDR3 here is CAISVTRQTEQYF. Here the CDR3 DNA reads TGTGCCATCAGTGTGACAAGGCAAACCGAGCAGTACTTC. This rearrangement joins TRBV10-3 to TRBJ2-7; D gene ambiguous. CDR1 and CDR2 (germline): ENHRY, SYGVKD. This CDR3 region has 13 residues. The V and J ends lost 4 bases and 6 bases respectively, with 13 bases between them.

V and J are TRBV5-5 and TRBJ1-2; no clear D. The ends were cut back, 1 base at V and 3 bases at J, with 7 bases in the middle. Germline V gene data show CDR1 as SGHKS and CDR2 as YYEKEE (reference sequence). This CDR3 has 13 residues. The CDR3 nucleotides read TGTGCCAGCAGCTTGTACGGCGACTATGGCTACACCTTC. It yields the protein CASSLYGDYGYTF. The variable domain in full, completed from reference TRBV5-5 and TRBJ1-2, reads DAGVTQSPTHLIKTRGQQVTLRCSPISGHKSVSWYQQVLGQGPQFIFQYYEKEERGRGNFPDRFSARQFPNYSSELNVNALLLGDSALYLCASSLYGDYGYTFGSGTRLTVV.

This chain links TRBV5-6 with TRBJ1-6; D remains ambiguous. Germline CDR1 reads SGHDT; CDR2 reads YYEEEE. The ends were cut back, 4 bases at V and 8 bases at J, with 7 bases in the middle. CDR3 length: 12 amino acids. The CDR3 sequence is CASSREYSPLHF. The CDR3 nucleotides read TGTGCCAGCAGCCGGGAGTATTCACCCCTCCACTTT.

The chain links TRBV15 to TRBJ1-2; TRBD1 matches 11 bases. Per the germline V gene, CDR1 is LNHNV and CDR2 is YYDKDF (reference sequence). Trimming removed 0 bases from V and 4 bases from J; junction bases left unmatched: 7. The CDR3 runs to 17 residues. The CDR3 DNA reads TGTGCCACCAGCAGAGATCCCCGGACAGGGGGCATCTATGGCTACACCTTC. Residues: CATSRDPRTGGIYGYTF.

This clone appeared once. The chain recombines TRBV19 with TRBJ2-3; 12 bases map to TRBD2. Germline values: CDR1 LNHDA, CDR2 SQIVND (reference sequence). This CDR3 is 16 amino acids long. J gave up 2 bases and V 3 bases, and 3 bases lay outside the gene matches. The CDR3 DNA sequence: TGTGCCAGTAGTATCGGGACTAGCGGGTTCACAGATACGCAGTATTTT. Translation: CASSIGTSGFTDTQYF.

This clone was seen a single time. This specimen includes other DNA sequences encoding the same CDR3. The chain combines TRBV11-3 with TRBJ2-2; 8 positions match TRBD1. The germline V gene encodes CDR1 SGHNT and CDR2 YENEEA. V shed 6 bases and J 0 bases; nucleotides not matched to a gene: 6. This CDR3 is 16 amino acids long. CDR3 amino acids: CASSHRQGTNTGELFF. The CDR3 nucleotides are TGTGCCAGCAGTCACCGACAGGGGACGAACACCGGGGAGCTGTTTTTT.

The V call is TRBV19, the J call TRBJ2-2, with D possibly TRBD1 on 6 matching bases. The CDR3 has 15 residues. Germline CDR1 and CDR2: LNHDA and SQIVND (reference sequence). Trimming shortened V by 6 bases and J by 3 bases, and 14 bases separated the two germline ends. CDR3 sequence (DNA): TGTGCCAGTAGGCCGGGACAAGGGTACACCGGGGAGCTGTTTTTT. Its translation is CASRPGQGYTGELFF.

V gene TRBV28 combines with J gene TRBJ2-7; the match to TRBD1 covers 12 bases. With V trimmed by 5 bases and J by 4 bases, 6 bases remained unmatched. CDR1 MDHEN and CDR2 SYDVKM come from the germline V gene. The CDR3 length is 15 residues. The CDR3 sequence is CASSTWDRGLYEQYF. The CDR3 DNA follows: TGTGCCAGCAGTACCTGGGACAGGGGGCTGTACGAGCAGTACTTC.